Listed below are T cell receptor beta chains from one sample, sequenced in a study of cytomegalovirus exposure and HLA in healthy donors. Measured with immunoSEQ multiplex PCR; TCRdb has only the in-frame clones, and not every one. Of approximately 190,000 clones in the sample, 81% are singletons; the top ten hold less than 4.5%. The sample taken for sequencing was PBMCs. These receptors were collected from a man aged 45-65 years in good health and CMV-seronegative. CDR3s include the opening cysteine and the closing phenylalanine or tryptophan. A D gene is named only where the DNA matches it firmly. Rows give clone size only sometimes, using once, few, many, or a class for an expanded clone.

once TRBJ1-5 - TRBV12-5 TGTGCTAGTGGCCCTGGTCACACCCAGCATTTT CASGPGHTQHF
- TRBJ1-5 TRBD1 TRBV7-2 TGTGCCAGCATGTCCACAGGGGTCGGAAATCAGCCCCAGCATTTT CASMSTGVGNQPQHF
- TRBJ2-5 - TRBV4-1 TGCGCCAGCAGCCGGGTCGAGGCGGTGAGCGGAGAGACCCAGTACTTC CASSRVEAVSGETQYF
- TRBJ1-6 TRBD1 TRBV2 TGTGCCAGCAAGGGAACAGGGGCGCGTTCACCCCTCCACTTT CASKGTGARSPLHF
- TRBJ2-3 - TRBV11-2 TGTGCCAGCAGCTTAGGGGACTCAGATACGCAGTATTTT CASSLGDSDTQYF
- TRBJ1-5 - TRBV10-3 TGTGCCATCAGTGAGTCCAGGGGTGGCAATCAGCCCCAGCATTTT CAISESRGGNQPQHF
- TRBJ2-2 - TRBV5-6 TGTGCCAGCAGCTTGGGCGGGATTTCAAGAACCGGGGAGCTGTTTTTT CASSLGGISRTGELFF
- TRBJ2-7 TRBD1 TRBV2 TGTGCCAGCAGTCTAGGGACAGGGGGCGCAGACTTC CASSLGTGGADF
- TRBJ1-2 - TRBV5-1 TGCGCCAGCAGCCCGGACGGGAGGGGCTATGGCTACACCTTC CASSPDGRGYGYTF
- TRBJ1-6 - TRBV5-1 TGCGCCAGCAGCTTGAGCGGTGTAGATTCACCCCTCCACTTT CASSLSGVDSPLHF
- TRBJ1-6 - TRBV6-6 TGTGCCAGCAGTTACTCGAGCGCTATTAATTCACCCCTCCACTTT CASSYSSAINSPLHF
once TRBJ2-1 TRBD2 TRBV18 TGTGCCAGCTCACCAACCAGGGAGGGGAGCATTGAGTTCTTC CASSPTREGSIEFF
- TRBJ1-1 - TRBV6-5 TGTGCCAGCAGTTACGCGGGGTCCACTGAAGCTTTCTTT CASSYAGSTEAFF
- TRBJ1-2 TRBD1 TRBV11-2 TGTGCCAGCAGCTTAGGACAGGGAAGTGGCTACACCTTC CASSLGQGSGYTF
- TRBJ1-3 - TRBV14 TGTGCCAGCAGCCAAGTCAGGCAATTAACTGGAAACACCATATATTTT CASSQVRQLTGNTIYF
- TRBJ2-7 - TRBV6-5 TGTGCCAGCACCTCCCGGGACAAGGGGTACGAGCAGTACTTC CASTSRDKGYEQYF
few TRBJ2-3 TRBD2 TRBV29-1 TGCAGCGTCCGTTTATCTAGCGGGGGAACCACAGATACGCAGTATTTT CSVRLSSGGTTDTQYF
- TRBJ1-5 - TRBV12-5 TGTGCTAGTGGCTCGCTCGGGGGAGGAGGGCAGCCCCAGCATTTT CASGSLGGGGQPQHF
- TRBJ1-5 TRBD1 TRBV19 TGTGCCAGCAAACAGGGGCTTCAGCCCCAGCATTTT CASKQGLQPQHF
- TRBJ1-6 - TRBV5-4 TGTGCCAGCAGCCCTGCCCAGGGCAGTAATTCACCCCTCCACTTT CASSPAQGSNSPLHF
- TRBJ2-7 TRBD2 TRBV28 TGTGCCAGCAGTCGGAGGTGGGAGGGCCAATACGAGCAGTACTTC CASSRRWEGQYEQYF
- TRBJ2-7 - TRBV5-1 TGCGCCAGCAGCTCACAGGGTGGAGGTTCCTACGAGCAGTACTTC CASSSQGGGSYEQYF
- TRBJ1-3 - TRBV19 TGTGCCACCTCCCGGGGAGAGGGCCGCTCTGGAAACACCATATATTTT CATSRGEGRSGNTIYF
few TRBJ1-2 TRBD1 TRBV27 TGTGCCAGCAGACAGAGTAGACAGGGGGCCGGTGGCTACACCTTC CASRQSRQGAGGYTF
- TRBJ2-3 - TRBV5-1 TGCGCCAGCAGCTTGGGGGGGGGACAGGGCACAGATACGCAGTATTTT CASSLGGGQGTDTQYF
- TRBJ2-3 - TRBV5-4 TGTGCCAGCAGCCCGGGGTCGGGGGCAGATACGCAGTATTTT CASSPGSGADTQYF
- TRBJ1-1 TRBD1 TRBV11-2 TGTGCCAGCAGCGCCAGACAGGGGGCTTATGAAGCTTTCTTT CASSARQGAYEAFF
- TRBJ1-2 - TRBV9 TGTGCCAGCAAGGGTGGGGCGAGGGGCTACACCTTC CASKGGARGYTF
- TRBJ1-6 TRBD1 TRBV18 TGTGCCAGCTCACCGGGACAGGGGTATAATTCACCCCTCCACTTT CASSPGQGYNSPLHF